One sample yielded the 20 T cell receptor beta chains listed below, sequenced in a study of T cells in Graves' hyperthyroidism and ophthalmopathy. RNA transcripts were the template for amplifying TCR beta CDR3 regions. Using the HTBI primer set, a first-round RT-PCR was run on the TCR CDR3. TCRdb reprocessed the multiplex PCR reads via MiXCR and lists one record per CDR3 protein. The profile shows about 480,000 distinct CDR3 sequences, around 22% of them singletons. The specimen was blood. The source of these receptors is a young woman with Graves' ophthalmopathy.

This clonotype has only a few counts. The chain links TRBV11-2 to TRBJ2-3, with a possible D match to TRBD1 (6 bases). Germline lookup yields CDR1 SGHAT and CDR2 FQNNGV. The CDR3 extends over 14 amino acids. V lost 1 base and J lost 5, with 10 bases in between. CDR3 sequence (DNA): TGTGCCAGCAGCTTAGTACAGGGTATAGATACGCAGTATTTT. Translated, it gives CASSLVQGIDTQYF. The entire variable domain, with the rest obtained from reference TRBV11-2 and TRBJ2-3, is as follows: EAGVAQSPRYKIIEKRQSVAFWCNPISGHATLYWYQQILGQGPKLLIQFQNNGVVDDSQLPKDRFSAERLKGVDSTLKIQPAKLEDSAVYLCASSLVQGIDTQYFGPGTRLTVL.

The genes are TRBV20-1 and TRBJ1-1; D is undetermined. Germline values: CDR1 DFQATT, CDR2 SNEGSKA (reference sequence). The CDR3 is 14 residues long. Trimming left V 0 bases short and J 0 bases short, with 8 bases between. The DNA for the CDR3 is TGCAGTGCTAGAGAGAAGCTCATGAACACTGAAGCTTTCTTT. Protein product: CSAREKLMNTEAFF.

The chain recombines TRBV27 with TRBJ1-2; 7 positions match TRBD1. Unmatched junction bases numbered 18, after V lost 6 bases and J lost 5 bases. The CDR3 loop spans 17 amino acids. Germline-derived CDR1 and CDR2 are MNHEY and SMNVEV (reference sequence). CDR3 DNA sequence: TGTGCCAGCAGCCGGCAACTTACAGGGGTATTGGGATATGGCTACACCTTC. It is translated as CASSRQLTGVLGYGYTF.

This clonotype was counted at least ten times. V is TRBV6-1 and J is TRBJ1-2; D call uncertain. The germline V and J ends were trimmed by 10 bases and 1 base, with 13 bases remaining between them. This CDR3 has 13 amino acids. Germline CDR1 is MNHNS and CDR2 is SASEGT. The CDR3 coding sequence is TGTGCCACCGCGAGAGACCGTAACTATGGCTACACCTTC. Translated: CATARDRNYGYTF.

This clonotype has at least ten counts. The chain combines TRBV7-2 with TRBJ2-7, with 8 bases fitting TRBD1. The J segment lost 3 bases and the V segment lost 4 bases, leaving 2 bases of the junction unmatched. Germline CDR1 SGHTA, CDR2 FQGNSA. CDR3 length: 13 residues. The CDR3 spells CASSWDRYYEQYF. Written as DNA, the CDR3 is TGTGCCAGCAGCTGGGACAGGTACTACGAGCAGTACTTC.

This clonotype has a count of ten or more. The chain is built from TRBV12-3 or TRBV12-4 and TRBJ1-5, with a weak D call TRBD1 (5 bases). CDR3 length equals 13 residues. V shed 8 bases and J shed 5 bases, with 13 bases lying between them. The chain's CDR3 is CASSPGGYQPQHF. The CDR3 DNA reads as TGTGCCAGCTCACCTGGGGGATATCAGCCCCAGCATTTT.

The rearrangement links TRBV7-9 to TRBJ1-1; perhaps TRBD1 as D (6 bases). Per the germline V gene, CDR1 is SEHNR and CDR2 is FQNEAQ (reference sequence). The CDR3 length is 15 residues. V was shortened by 4 bases and J by 7 bases, with 19 bases between the two germline ends. This CDR3 reads CASSSSGVLTDEAFF. CDR3 DNA: TGTGCCAGCAGCTCGTCAGGGGTGCTAACCGATGAAGCTTTCTTT.

This clonotype was observed many times. This chain connects TRBV7-8 to TRBJ1-2; 9 nucleotides align to TRBD1. CDR1 and CDR2 (germline): SGHVS, FQNEAQ. Trimming cost V 2 bases and J 7 bases; bases outside gene matches: 5. The CDR3 totals 14 residues. CDR3 DNA sequence: TGTGCCAGCAGCTTATCTACAGGGGGCAGTGGCTACACCTTC. It is translated as CASSLSTGGSGYTF.

This clonotype was seen many times. The chain combines TRBV6-1 with TRBJ2-7; a possible D gene is TRBD1 (6 bases). Germline V CDR1 and CDR2: MNHNS, SASEGT. Deletions cut 1 base from V and 2 bases from J, with 18 bases between. The CDR3 sequence is 17 residues long. The CDR3 protein is CASSEGTGQSRPYEQYF. The CDR3 bases are TGTGCCAGCAGTGAAGGGACTGGACAGAGCAGACCCTACGAGCAGTACTTC.

About this clonotype itself: The junction differs from germline at one of its ends, possibly a read error. V usage is TRBV27 and J usage is TRBJ1-2; D uncertain. Per germline, CDR1 MNHEY and CDR2 SMNVEV (reference sequence). The CDR3 runs to 15 residues. The CDR3 coding sequence is TGTGCCAGCAGTCTATCTGGAGGGATGACCTATGGCTACACCTTC. This sequence encodes CASSLSGGMTYGYTF.

The CDR3 sequence is CASSSGSGTQYF. The CDR3 DNA reads as TGTGCCAGCAGCTCGGGTTCCGGGACCCAGTACTTC. The J gene is TRBJ2-5, the V gene TRBV11-3; D remains ambiguous. CDR1 and CDR2 (germline): SGHNT, YENEEA. The CDR3 sequence is 12 residues long. V lost 4 bases and J 7 bases, leaving 10 bases between the germline ends.

There are many counts of this clonotype. CDR3 coding DNA: TGTGCCAGCAGTGTAAGGGAGAAGGAAGAGACCCAGTACTTC. Translating gives CASSVREKEETQYF. The chain is built from TRBV25-1 and TRBJ2-5, with D possibly TRBD2 on 5 matching bases. The CDR3 is 14 residues long. The germline V and J ends were trimmed by 4 bases and 3 bases, with 12 bases remaining between them. Germline V CDR1 and CDR2: MGHDK, SYGVNS.

This clonotype was counted many times. This chain connects TRBV20-1 to TRBJ2-5; TRBD2 aligns across 11 bases. The germline V gene has CDR1 DFQATT and CDR2 SNEGSKA (reference sequence). With V trimmed by 5 bases and J by 5 bases, 13 bases remained unmatched. The CDR3 consists of 16 residues. CDR3: CSAERISGGAGETQYF. The CDR3 DNA reads as TGCAGTGCTGAGAGGATTAGCGGGGGGGCTGGGGAGACCCAGTACTTC.

Notes on this clonotype: With a much larger clone just one base away, this may be a read error. This chain links TRBV12-1 with TRBJ1-2; the table's D call of TRBD1 was not tested on the DNA. TRBV12-1 is a recognized pseudogene. There are 14 residues in the CDR3. CDR3 sequence: CSSSYMDRNYGYTF. CDR3 coding DNA: TGTTCCAGCAGCTATATGGACAGAAACTATGGCTACACCTTC.

The V and J genes are TRBV20-1 and TRBJ1-5; no firm D call. This CDR3 has 14 amino acids. With 5 bases removed from V and 1 base from J, the gap between germline ends came to 12 bases. Germline assignment: CDR1 DFQATT and CDR2 SNEGSKA (reference sequence). CDR3 loop: CSASTETSNQPQHF. For the CDR3, the DNA is TGCAGTGCTTCAACAGAGACAAGCAATCAGCCCCAGCATTTT.

In this sample, this clonotype turned up many times. This rearrangement joins TRBV6-5 to TRBJ2-5, with 15 bases lining up with TRBD2. Unmatched junction bases numbered 7, after V lost 2 bases and J lost 3 bases. Germline-derived CDR1 and CDR2 are MNHEY and SVGAGI. The CDR3 runs 18 residues. CDR3: CASSYRGLAGGREETQYF. The CDR3 nucleotides are TGTGCCAGCAGTTACAGAGGACTAGCGGGGGGGAGGGAAGAGACCCAGTACTTC.

The J gene is TRBJ1-1, the V gene TRBV12-3 or TRBV12-4; D possibly corresponds to TRBD1 (5 bases). This CDR3 contains 17 residues. V lost 2 bases to trimming and J lost 4 bases, with 20 bases between them. The CDR3 nucleotides read TGTGCCAGCAGTTTATCCCCCTTGGCAGGGATGACCACTGAAGCTTTCTTT. Translating it yields CASSLSPLAGMTTEAFF.

This clonotype was recorded at least ten times. The chain is built from TRBV28 and TRBJ1-2, with D unclear. CDR1 and CDR2 (germline): MDHEN, SYDVKM. V lost 5 bases and J lost 9, with 19 bases in between. The CDR3 runs to 14 residues. The CDR3 DNA sequence: TGTGCCAGCAGTCCCTTTTACGGTGAACCACGCTACACCTTC. Amino acid sequence: CASSPFYGEPRYTF.

This clonotype has a count of ten or more. The chain combines TRBV12-3 or TRBV12-4 with TRBJ2-7, with 10 bases fitting TRBD2. The J segment lost 0 bases and the V segment lost 7 bases, leaving 6 bases of the junction unmatched. This CDR3 comprises 15 residues. The DNA of the CDR3 is TGTGCCAGCAAGACTAGCGGGTGGAGCTCCTACGAGCAGTACTTC. It is translated as CASKTSGWSSYEQYF.

The sample holds many counts of this clonotype. The rearrangement uses TRBV4-3 and TRBJ2-7, with D possibly matching TRBD2 (6 bases). The germline V and J ends were trimmed by 0 bases and 0 bases, with 12 bases remaining between them. Per the germline V gene, CDR1 is LGHNA and CDR2 is YSLEER. The CDR3 length is 16 residues. CDR3 protein: CASSQDRGWFSYEQYF. The CDR3, as DNA: TGCGCCAGCAGCCAAGATCGGGGGTGGTTCTCCTACGAGCAGTACTTC.